The next 10 T cell receptor beta chains were all read from a single sample in a study of technical replicates of blood from a few donors. Method: immunoSEQ multiplex PCR; TCRdb's copy keeps in-frame clones and lacks some. The sample yields 50,000 to 70,000 clones, 80% to 90% seen once. Sequencing input: PBMCs. The source of these receptors is a human donor in good health. Some clones in this sample may be carry-over from other donors' samples.

The V and J genes are TRBV5-1 and TRBJ2-1; 8 bases are a match to TRBD1. The V gene's germline CDR1 is SGHRS and CDR2 YFSETQ. This CDR3 has 15 residues. The J segment lost 6 bases and the V segment lost 0 bases, leaving 5 bases of the junction unmatched. In nucleotides, the CDR3 is TGCGCCAGCAGCTTGGCCCAGGGGGCAATCAATGAGCAGTTCTTC. Amino acids: CASSLAQGAINEQFF.

The chain combines TRBV5-1 with TRBJ2-1, with 8 bases lining up with TRBD2. This CDR3 comprises 14 residues. The germline V gene encodes CDR1 SGHRS and CDR2 YFSETQ. Trimming removed 6 bases from V and 3 bases from J; junction bases left unmatched: 5. CDR3 DNA sequence: TGCGCCAGCACCTCGGGGGGGGGCTACAATGAGCAGTTCTTC. Translation gives CASTSGGGYNEQFF.

The chain links TRBV9 to TRBJ2-1; D remains unclear. V was pared by 0 bases and J by 9 bases, with 10 bases between. Germline assignment: CDR1 SGDLS and CDR2 YYNGEE. The CDR3 length is 13 residues. The CDR3 bases are TGTGCCAGCAGCGTAGAGTCAGCGACTGAGCAGTTCTTC. Its protein product is CASSVESATEQFF.

The chain carries TRBV7-8 and TRBJ2-7; TRBD1 matches at 8 bases. The CDR3 spans 15 residues. Germline V gene lookup returns CDR1 SGHVS and CDR2 FQNEAQ. V was clipped by 5 bases and J by 1 base; unmatched bases: 7. The CDR3 reads CASSGRTGKSYEQYF. CDR3 coding DNA: TGTGCCAGCAGCGGTAGGACAGGGAAGTCCTACGAGCAGTACTTC.

As to this clone: At the DNA level, this CDR3 is encoded by other sequences in the same sample as well. This chain joins TRBV7-8 and TRBJ1-2; no clear D gene. Germline assignment: CDR1 SGHVS and CDR2 FQNEAQ. The CDR3 is 13 amino acids. Trimming removed 1 base from V and 2 bases from J, with 5 bases in between. DNA of the CDR3: TGTGCCAGCAGCTTAGGGCAGAACTATGGCTACACCTTC. Amino acids: CASSLGQNYGYTF. Drawing the rest from reference TRBV7-8 and TRBJ1-2, the complete variable domain is GAGVSQSPRYKVAKRGQDVALRCDPISGHVSLFWYQQALGQGPEFLTYFQNEAQLDKSGLPSDRFFAERPEGSVSTLKIQRTQQEDSAVYLCASSLGQNYGYTFGSGTRLTVV.

The rearrangement joins TRBV6-1 to TRBJ1-1; 12 positions match TRBD1. Germline CDR1 MNHNS, CDR2 SASEGT. V was pared by 4 bases and J by 1 base, with 10 bases of the junction left unmatched. The length of the CDR3 is 18 residues. The CDR3 loop is CASSASGTGGFRNTEAFF. The CDR3 coding sequence is TGTGCCAGCAGTGCGTCCGGGACAGGGGGCTTCAGGAACACTGAAGCTTTCTTT.

As concerns this clone: A junction boundary mismatches the germline segment, possibly from a read error. This sequence joins TRBV7-2 and TRBJ1-1; D may be TRBD1 (5 bases). There are 15 residues in the CDR3. Germline CDR1 reads SGHTA; CDR2 reads FQGNSA. CDR3 region: CASTLDGGGHTQRWF. CDR3 DNA sequence: TGTGCCAGCACCCTAGACGGTGGCGGACACACACAACGGTGGTTT.

V and J are TRBV27 and TRBJ2-5; 13 bases match TRBD2. The CDR3 contains 15 residues. CDR1 MNHEY and CDR2 SMNVEV come from the germline V gene (reference sequence). After removal of 5 bases from V and 9 bases from J, the junction contained 9 bases not matched to a gene. In nucleotides, the CDR3 is TGTGCCAGCAGTCCCGGGACTAGCGGGACCGTGGCCCAGTACTTC. As protein: CASSPGTSGTVAQYF.

The chain couples TRBV7-9 to TRBJ2-7, with TRBD2 matching 7 bases. CDR3 length equals 15 residues. Unmatched junction bases numbered 6, after V lost 3 bases and J lost 1 base. Germline V gene sequence: CDR1 SEHNR, CDR2 FQNEAQ (reference sequence). CDR3 sequence reads: CASSLRREPSYEQYF. The CDR3 DNA is TGTGCCAGCAGCTTGAGGCGGGAGCCTTCCTACGAGCAGTACTTC.

The CDR3 sequence: CASSPLYGYTF. The CDR3 bases are TGTGCCAGCAGTCCCTTATATGGCTACACCTTC. The V and J genes are TRBV6-1 and TRBJ1-2, with D unresolved. V gave up 5 bases and J gave up 5 bases, with 6 bases separating them. The CDR3 is 11 residues long. Germline-derived CDR1 and CDR2 are MNHNS and SASEGT.